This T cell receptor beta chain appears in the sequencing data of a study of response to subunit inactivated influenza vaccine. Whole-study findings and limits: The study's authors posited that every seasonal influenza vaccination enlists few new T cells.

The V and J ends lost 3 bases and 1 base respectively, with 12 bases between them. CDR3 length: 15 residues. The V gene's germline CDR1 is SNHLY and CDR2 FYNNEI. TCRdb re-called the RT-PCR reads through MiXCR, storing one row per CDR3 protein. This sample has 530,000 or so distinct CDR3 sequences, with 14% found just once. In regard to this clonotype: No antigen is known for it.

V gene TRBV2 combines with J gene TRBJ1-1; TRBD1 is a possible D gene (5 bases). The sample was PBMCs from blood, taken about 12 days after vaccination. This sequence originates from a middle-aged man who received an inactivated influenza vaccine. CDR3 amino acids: CASSEGWGRNTEAFF. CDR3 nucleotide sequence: TGTGCCAGCAGTGAGGGGTGGGGGAGGAACACTGAAGCTTTCTTT.